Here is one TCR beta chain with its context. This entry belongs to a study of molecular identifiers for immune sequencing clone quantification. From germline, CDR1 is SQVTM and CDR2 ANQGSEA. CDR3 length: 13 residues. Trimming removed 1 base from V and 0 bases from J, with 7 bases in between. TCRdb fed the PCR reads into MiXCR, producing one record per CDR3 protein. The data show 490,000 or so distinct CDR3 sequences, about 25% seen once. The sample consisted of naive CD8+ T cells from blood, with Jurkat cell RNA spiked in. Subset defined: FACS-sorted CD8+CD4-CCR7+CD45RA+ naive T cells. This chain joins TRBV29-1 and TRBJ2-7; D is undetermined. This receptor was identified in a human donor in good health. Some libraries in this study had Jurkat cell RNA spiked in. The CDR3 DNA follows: TGCAGCGTTGAAGTTAGTTCCTCCTACGAGCAGTACTTC. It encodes CSVEVSSSYEQYF.